The present T cell receptor beta chain was sequenced within a study of OX40 agonist ivuxolimab in advanced cancers. Study-level background: Hepatocellular carcinoma, melanoma, renal cell or head and neck cancer affected the dose-escalation patients.

The V gene lost 0 bases and the J gene lost 8 bases, with 16 bases spanning the gap. Per germline, CDR1 GTSNPN and CDR2 SVGIG (reference sequence). The CDR3 sequence is 14 residues long. Profiled with immunoSEQ multiplex PCR; TCRdb holds only in-frame clones, not every one. This sample has tens of thousands of clones, with more than 70% found just once. The chain employs TRBV30 and TRBJ1-2; D gene uncertain. The starting material was CD4+ or CD8+ T cells sorted from blood, obtained in a trial of the OX40 agonist ivuxolimab. The clonotype originates from an adult with an advanced solid tumor such as melanoma, head and neck, liver or kidney cancer. The CDR3 coding sequence is TGTGCCTGGAGTGTTCGGCCTTTAGAAATGGGCTACACCTTC. Protein product: CAWSVRPLEMGYTF.